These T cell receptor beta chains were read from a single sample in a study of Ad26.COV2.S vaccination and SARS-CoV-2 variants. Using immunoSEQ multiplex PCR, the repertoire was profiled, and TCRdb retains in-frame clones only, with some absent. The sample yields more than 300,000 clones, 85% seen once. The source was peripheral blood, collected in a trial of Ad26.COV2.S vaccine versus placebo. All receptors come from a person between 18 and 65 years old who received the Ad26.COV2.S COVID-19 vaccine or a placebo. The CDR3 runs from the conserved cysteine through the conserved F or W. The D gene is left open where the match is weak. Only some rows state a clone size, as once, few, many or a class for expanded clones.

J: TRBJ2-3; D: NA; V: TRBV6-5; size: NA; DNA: TGTGCCAGCAGCAGGAACGAAGGGTGGACAGATACGCAGTATTTT; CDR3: CASSRNEGWTDTQYF
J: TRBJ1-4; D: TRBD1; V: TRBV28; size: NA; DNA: TGTGCCAGCAGTAGCAGGGGGGCAACTAATGAAAAACTGTTTTTT; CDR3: CASSSRGATNEKLFF
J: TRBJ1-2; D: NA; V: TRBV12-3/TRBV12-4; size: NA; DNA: TGTGCCAGCAGTTTAAGGGAGTATGGCTACACCTTC; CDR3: CASSLREYGYTF
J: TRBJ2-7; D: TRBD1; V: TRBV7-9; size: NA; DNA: TGTGCCAGCAGCTTAGTGGGACAGGGATACGAGCAGTACTTC; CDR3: CASSLVGQGYEQYF
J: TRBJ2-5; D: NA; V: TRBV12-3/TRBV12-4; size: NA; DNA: TGTGCCAGCAGTTTAAAAGGGGTAGAGACCCAGTACTTC; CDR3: CASSLKGVETQYF
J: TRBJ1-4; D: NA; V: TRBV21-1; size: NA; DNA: TGTGCCAGCAGCAAAGTCAAAGGTAATGAAAAACTGTTTTTT; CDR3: CASSKVKGNEKLFF
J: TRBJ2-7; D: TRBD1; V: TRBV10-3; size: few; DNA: TGTGCCATCAGTCGACAGGGGGCCGGGGAGCAGTACTTC; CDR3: CAISRQGAGEQYF
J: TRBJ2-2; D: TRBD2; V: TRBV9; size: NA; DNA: TGTGCCAGCAGCGTAAATCCCGGGGGGGCTCTCGTCGGGGAGCTGTTTTTT; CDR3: CASSVNPGGALVGELFF
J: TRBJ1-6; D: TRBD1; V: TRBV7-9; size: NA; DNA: TGTGCCAGCAGCTTAGCCGGGACAGGGCCTTCACCCCTCCACTTT; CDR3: CASSLAGTGPSPLHF
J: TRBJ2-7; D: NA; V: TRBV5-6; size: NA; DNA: TGTGCCAGCAGCCGTATCACGGGACACGAGCAGTACTTC; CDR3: CASSRITGHEQYF
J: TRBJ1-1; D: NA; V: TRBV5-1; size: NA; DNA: TGCGCCAGCAGCCCGCCGGGGGGTGTAGCTTTCTTT; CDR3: CASSPPGGVAFF
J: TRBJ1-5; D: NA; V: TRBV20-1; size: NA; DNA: TGCAGTGTAGGGGCCTCGGGGTCCCAGCATTTT; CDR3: CSVGASGSQHF
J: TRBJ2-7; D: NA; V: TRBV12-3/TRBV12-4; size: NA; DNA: TGTGCCAGCAGCGCCGACGGCGGCGAGCAGTACTTC; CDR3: CASSADGGEQYF
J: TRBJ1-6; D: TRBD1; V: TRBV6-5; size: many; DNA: TGTGCCAGCACCCGACAGGGGGAGAATTCACCCCTCCACTTT; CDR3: CASTRQGENSPLHF
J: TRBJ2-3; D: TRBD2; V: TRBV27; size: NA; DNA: TGTGCCAGCAGTGGGGTAGCGGGATTCACAGATACGCAGTATTTT; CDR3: CASSGVAGFTDTQYF
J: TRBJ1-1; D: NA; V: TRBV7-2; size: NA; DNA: TGTGCCAGCAGCTTAACGCCTCTCACTGAAGCTTTCTTT; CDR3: CASSLTPLTEAFF
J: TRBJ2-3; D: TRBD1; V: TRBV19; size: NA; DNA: TGTGCCAGTAGTGTACAGGGGGCAGATACGCAGTATTTT; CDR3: CASSVQGADTQYF
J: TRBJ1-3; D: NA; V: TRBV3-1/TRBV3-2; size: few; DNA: TGTGCCAGCAGCCAAGCTCCAGGGTTTGGAAACACCATATATTTT; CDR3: CASSQAPGFGNTIYF
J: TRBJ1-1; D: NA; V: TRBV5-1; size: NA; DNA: TGCGCCAGCAGCATGCCCGGCGGGTGGTGGACTGAAGCTTTCTTT; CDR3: CASSMPGGWWTEAFF
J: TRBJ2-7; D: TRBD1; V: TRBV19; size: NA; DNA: TGTGCCAGTAGCCAATACGGGACAGACACCTACGAGCAGTACTTC; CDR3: CASSQYGTDTYEQYF
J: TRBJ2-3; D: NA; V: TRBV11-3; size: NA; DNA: TGTGCCAGCAGCTTAGTAGAGTACACAGATACGCAGTATTTT; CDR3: CASSLVEYTDTQYF
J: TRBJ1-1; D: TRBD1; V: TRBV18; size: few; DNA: TGTGCCAGCTCCCAGGGACAGTTGAACACTGAAGCTTTCTTT; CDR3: CASSQGQLNTEAFF
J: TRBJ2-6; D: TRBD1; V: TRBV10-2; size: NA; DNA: TGCGCCAGCAGTGCCCGGACAGGGGGGGCTGGGGCCAACGTCCTGACTTTC; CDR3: CASSARTGGAGANVLTF
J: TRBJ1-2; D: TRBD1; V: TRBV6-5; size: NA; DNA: TGTGCCAGCAGTACCACCTGGACAGGGGTTTTTGGCTACACCTTC; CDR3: CASSTTWTGVFGYTF
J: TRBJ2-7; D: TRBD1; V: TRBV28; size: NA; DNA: TGTGCCAGCAGTTTGGATACCTTACAGGGGGCAGCCTACGAGCAGTACTTC; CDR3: CASSLDTLQGAAYEQYF
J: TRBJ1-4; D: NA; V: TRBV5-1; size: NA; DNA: TGCGCCAGCAGCCTGACAGGTTATAATGAAAAACTGTTTTTT; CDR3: CASSLTGYNEKLFF
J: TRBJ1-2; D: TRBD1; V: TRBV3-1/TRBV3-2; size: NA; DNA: TGTGCCAGCAGCCCCCGGACAGGGATCATGGTGGGTACCTTC; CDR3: CASSPRTGIMVGTF
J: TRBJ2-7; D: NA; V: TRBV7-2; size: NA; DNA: TGTGCCAGCAGCTTCGGACTTGTCGACTACGAGCAGTACTTC; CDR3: CASSFGLVDYEQYF
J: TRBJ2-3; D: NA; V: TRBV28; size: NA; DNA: TGTGCCAGCAGGGGTGGCGGGGACACAGATACGCAGTATTTT; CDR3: CASRGGGDTDTQYF
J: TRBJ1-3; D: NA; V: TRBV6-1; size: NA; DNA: TGTGCCAGCAGTGAAGCGCGCGCCAGGGGTCGTGGAAACACCATATATTTT; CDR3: CASSEARARGRGNTIYF
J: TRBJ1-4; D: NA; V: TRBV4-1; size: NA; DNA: TGCGCCAGCAGCCAAGCCCGGGTTCCGAGGGGTAATGAAAAACTGTTTTTT; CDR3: CASSQARVPRGNEKLFF
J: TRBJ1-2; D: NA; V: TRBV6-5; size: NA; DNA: TGTGCCAGCAAGGGTGAGGGTGGCTACACCTTC; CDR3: CASKGEGGYTF
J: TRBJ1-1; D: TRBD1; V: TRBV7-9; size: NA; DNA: TGTGCCAGCAGCTTCTATGGACAGGGCAACACTGAAGCTTTCTTT; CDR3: CASSFYGQGNTEAFF
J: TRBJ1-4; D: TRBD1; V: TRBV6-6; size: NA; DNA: TGTGCCAGCAGTCTCCGGACAGGGGGTTGGGCAGGGGAAAAACTGTTTTTT; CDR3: CASSLRTGGWAGEKLFF
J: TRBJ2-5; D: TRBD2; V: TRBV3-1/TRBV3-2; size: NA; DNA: TGTGCCAGCAGCCTCGGACTAGCTGCGGAGACCCAGTACTTC; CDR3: CASSLGLAAETQYF
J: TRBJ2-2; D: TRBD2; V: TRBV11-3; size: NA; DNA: TGTGCCAGCAGCCATGGGGCTAGCGGGGGGAGCACCGGGGAGCTGTTTTTT; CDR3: CASSHGASGGSTGELFF
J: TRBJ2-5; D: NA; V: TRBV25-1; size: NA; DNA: TGTGCCAGCAGTGAAGCAACGGGCTACCCAGGAACCCAGTACTTC; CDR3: CASSEATGYPGTQYF
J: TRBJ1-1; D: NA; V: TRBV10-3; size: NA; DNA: TGTGCCATCAGGACGCCTCGGGGGGGGGACACTGAAGCTTTCTTT; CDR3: CAIRTPRGGDTEAFF
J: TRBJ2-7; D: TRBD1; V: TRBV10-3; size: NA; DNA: TGTGCCATCAGTAGGGGACAGGGGGAAAACGAGCAGTACTTC; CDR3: CAISRGQGENEQYF
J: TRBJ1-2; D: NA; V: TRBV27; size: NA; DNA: TGTGCCAGCAGTTTAGGCCTGAACTATGGCTACACCTTC; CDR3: CASSLGLNYGYTF
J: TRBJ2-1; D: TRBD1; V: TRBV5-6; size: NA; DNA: TGTGCCAGCAGCCGCCTGGACAGGGACTACAATGAGCAGTTCTTC; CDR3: CASSRLDRDYNEQFF
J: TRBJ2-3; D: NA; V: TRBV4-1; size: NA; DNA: TGCGCCAGCAGCCTAACGGGCCTAGCTCCAGATACGCAGTATTTT; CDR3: CASSLTGLAPDTQYF
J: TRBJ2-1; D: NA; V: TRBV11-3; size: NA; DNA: TGTGCCAGCAGAGAAGGGCAGGGATCCTACAATGAGCAGTTCTTC; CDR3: CASREGQGSYNEQFF
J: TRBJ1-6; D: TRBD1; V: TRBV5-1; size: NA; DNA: TGCGCCAGCAACTGGGGGACAGGGGATTCACCCCTCCACTTT; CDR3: CASNWGTGDSPLHF
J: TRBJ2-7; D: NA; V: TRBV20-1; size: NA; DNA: TGCAGTGCTAGCCCCCACACCGAGCAGTACTTC; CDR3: CSASPHTEQYF
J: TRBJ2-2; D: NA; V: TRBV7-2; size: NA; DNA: TGTGCCAGCAGCGATTTGGTTGGCAGGATCACCGGGGAGCTGTTTTTT; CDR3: CASSDLVGRITGELFF
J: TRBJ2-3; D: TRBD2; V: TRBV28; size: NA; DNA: TGTGCCAGCAGTACACTAGCGGGGGGGCCCGCAGATACGCAGTATTTT; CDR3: CASSTLAGGPADTQYF
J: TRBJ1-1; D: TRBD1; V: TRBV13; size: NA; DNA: TGTGCCAGCATAAACCGACAGGGCGGACCTGAAGCTTTCTTT; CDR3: CASINRQGGPEAFF
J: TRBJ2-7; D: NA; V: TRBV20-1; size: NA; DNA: TGCAGTGCTAGTCTCTCCGGCGAGCAGTACTTC; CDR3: CSASLSGEQYF
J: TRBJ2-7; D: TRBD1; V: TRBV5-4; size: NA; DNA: TGTGCCAGCAGCTCGAGGGACAGGGGGCAGGACGAGCAGTACTTC; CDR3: CASSSRDRGQDEQYF
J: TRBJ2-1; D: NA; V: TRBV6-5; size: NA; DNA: TGTGCCAGCAGCCTCAGTTACAATGAGCAGTTCTTC; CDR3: CASSLSYNEQFF
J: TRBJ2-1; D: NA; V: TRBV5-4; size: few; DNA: TGTGCCAGCAGCTCAGAGATTGGGGGGGCGGGGAATGAGCAGTTCTTC; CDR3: CASSSEIGGAGNEQFF
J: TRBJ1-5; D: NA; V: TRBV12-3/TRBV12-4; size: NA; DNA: TGTGCCAGCAGTTATTCGGCAAATCAGCCCCAGCATTTT; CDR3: CASSYSANQPQHF
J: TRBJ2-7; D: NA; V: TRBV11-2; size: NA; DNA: TGTGCCAGCAGCTTAGATCGTTTAGGCTACGAGCAGTACTTC; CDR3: CASSLDRLGYEQYF
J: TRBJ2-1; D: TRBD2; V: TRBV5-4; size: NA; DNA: TGTGCCAGCAGCTTGGTGTCTAGCGGGCCCCATTACAATGAGCAGTTCTTC; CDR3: CASSLVSSGPHYNEQFF
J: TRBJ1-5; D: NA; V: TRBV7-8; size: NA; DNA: TGTGCCAGCAGCTTAGGCCCCAAGAATCAGCCCCAGCATTTT; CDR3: CASSLGPKNQPQHF
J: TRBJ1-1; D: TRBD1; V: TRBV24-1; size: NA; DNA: TGTGCCACCAGTGATCCCCGGGACAGGGTCCCTCCGGCCTGGAGCACTGAAGCTTTCTTT; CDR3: CATSDPRDRVPPAWSTEAFF
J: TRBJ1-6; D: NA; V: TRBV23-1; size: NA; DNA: TGCGCCAGCACGTCAAAGGACAGAACAAATTCACCCCTCCACTTT; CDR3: CASTSKDRTNSPLHF
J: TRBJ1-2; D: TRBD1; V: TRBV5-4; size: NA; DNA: TGTGCCAGCAGCCCCGTTTCATCAGGGGGGATCTATGGCTACACCTTC; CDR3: CASSPVSSGGIYGYTF
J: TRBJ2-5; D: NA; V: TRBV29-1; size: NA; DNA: TGCAGCGTTGTGTGGGAGGAGACCCAGTACTTC; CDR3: CSVVWEETQYF